The source of this TCR beta chain is a study of T cell responses to AZD1222 COVID-19 vaccine. Study-wide context: Second-dose intervals of approximately 4 or approximately 12 weeks were pooled. Points from the study as a whole: Seropositive status at baseline applied to only a handful of AZD1222 recipients. Females made up more of the donors, who were largely white British, and clonal diversity may have come out too low.

Profiling relied on immunoSEQ multiplex PCR, and the TCRdb table lists in-frame clones only, not all of them. The table includes some 100,000 clones, about nine tenths detected once. Looked up from germline, CDR1 is SGHVS and CDR2 is FQNEAQ. The CDR3 loop spans 16 amino acids. The V end lost 0 bases, the J end lost 6 bases, and 12 bases lay between the germline ends. Note on this clone: No antigen is known for it.

The chain couples TRBV7-8 to TRBJ1-6, with D hard to call. Sequenced here: peripheral blood, sampled on day 0 of AZD1222 vaccination. This receptor was obtained from an adult in good health. The CDR3: CASSLAEKVSNSPLHF. The CDR3 region has the DNA TGTGCCAGCAGCTTAGCGGAAAAAGTGAGTAATTCACCCCTCCACTTT.